Described below is a single T cell receptor (beta chain) sequence and its context. Trimming pared 3 bases from V and 0 bases from J, leaving 5 bases between. Per germline, CDR1 SGHVS and CDR2 FNYEAQ. CDR3 length equals 14 residues. The RNA input was about 0.5 to 1 ug, and it was reverse transcribed with random hexamers. Amplification of the TCR beta CDR3 was carried out by immunoSEQ multiplex PCR, which spanned a total of 54 Vbeta and 13 Jbeta segments. TCRdb re-called the immunoSEQ multiplex PCR reads with MiXCR, one entry per CDR3 protein. The table includes around 170,000 distinct CDR3 sequences, roughly 94% detected once. These data originate in a study of CD8 T cells in Susac syndrome. Background on the study: Patients with Susac syndrome were therapy-naive, on corticosteroids, or on intravenous immunoglobulin alone at blood draw.

This rearrangement joins TRBV7-6 to TRBJ1-4; D is ambiguous. Sequencing input: CD4+ T cells from PBMCs. The receptor comes from a human donor with Susac syndrome. The CDR3 coding sequence is TGTGCCAGCAGCTTTTCTCCAACTAATGAAAAACTGTTTTTT. This encodes CASSFSPTNEKLFF.